These 2 T cell receptor beta chains share one sample of origin, sequenced in a study of T cells in Graves' hyperthyroidism and ophthalmopathy. RNA transcripts were the template for amplifying TCR beta CDR3 regions. TCR CDR3 regions were first amplified by RT-PCR with HTBI primers. Each CDR3 protein gets one entry after TCRdb re-called the multiplex PCR reads with MiXCR. Of 250,000 to 350,000 distinct CDR3 sequences listed, about 20% are singletons. Sequencing used blood. Source of these receptors: a man in his thirties or forties with Graves' ophthalmopathy.

This clonotype was counted only a few times. This chain links TRBV12-3 or TRBV12-4 with TRBJ2-2; D not resolved. The ends were cut back, 5 bases at V and 3 bases at J, with 4 bases in the middle. The length of the CDR3 is 12 residues. The CDR3 sequence is CASSDYTGELFF. Written as DNA, the CDR3 is TGTGCCAGCAGTGACTACACCGGGGAGCTGTTTTTT.

The rearrangement uses TRBV24-1 and TRBJ1-2; 7 bases are shared with TRBD1. The CDR3 runs 12 residues. CDR1 and CDR2 from the germline V gene are KGHDR and SFDVKD. The V and J ends lost 3 bases and 8 bases, in that order; junction bases with no gene match: 2. The DNA for the CDR3 is TGTGCCACCAGTGATGACAGGGAAGGCTACACCTTC. It translates to CATSDDREGYTF.